A single sample is the source of the 2 T cell receptor beta chains below, sequenced in a study of shared clonotypes between healthy human individuals (dated by TCRdb to 2020 to 2021). Libraries were built with the immunoSEQ multiplex PCR assay. Imported from immuneACCESS, the table was reduced by TCRdb to in-frame sequences with V and J called. These copies leave out some clones; in studies compared against another copy, an unresolved V gene accounts for under half, and the cause of the remainder is not known. In all, the sample holds 450,000 to 500,000 clones, and 70% to 80% of those were seen once. The ten largest clones take up about 12% of the sample. Sample: PBMCs. All receptors derive from a woman in her forties in good health. Some clones in this sample may be carry-over from other donors' samples.

This CDR3 is CASSRLANQETQYF. In DNA, the CDR3 is TGTGCCAGCAGCCGTCTAGCTAACCAAGAGACCCAGTACTTC. The V and J genes are TRBV11-2 and TRBJ2-5; a weak D match, TRBD2 (5 bases). Between the trimmed V and J ends, which lost 5 bases and 0 bases, there was a span of 10 bases. Germline V lookup: CDR1 SGHAT, CDR2 FQNNGV. The CDR3 runs to 14 residues.

CDR3 sequence reads: CASSSRMGGAETQYF. The CDR3 DNA follows: TGTGCCAGCAGCTCACGCATGGGGGGCGCGGAGACCCAGTACTTC. This chain links TRBV7-7 with TRBJ2-5; either TRBD1 or TRBD2 may supply D (6 bases each). V was cut by 4 bases and J by 5 bases, with 17 bases left in between. Germline assignment: CDR1 SSHAT and CDR2 FNYEAQ (reference sequence). The CDR3 has 15 amino acids.